Shown below are 20 T cell receptor beta chains from a single sample sequenced in a study of CD4 T cells in relation to SARS-CoV-2 and coronaviruses. The protocol was immunoSEQ multiplex PCR, while the TCRdb copy is restricted to in-frame clones and leaves out a portion. The table has about 18,000 clones, around four fifths seen once. Before the COVID-19 pandemic, during about 2011-2019, CD4+ T cells were taken from unexposed donors. After ten to eleven days of culture, CD4+ T cells were isolated. Antigens for these TCRs are unknown. Sequenced sample: CD4+ T cells from PBMCs, cultured in vitro. Source of these receptors: a human donor in good health.

V is TRBV14 and J is TRBJ2-2; 8 bases match TRBD1. The CDR3 runs to 14 residues. Germline CDR1 SGHDN, CDR2 FVKESK. After removal of 4 bases from V and 4 bases from J, the junction contained 2 bases not matched to a gene. The CDR3 region is CASSPTGVTGELFF. CDR3 nucleotide sequence: TGTGCCAGCAGCCCGACAGGGGTCACCGGGGAGCTGTTTTTT.

The chain uses TRBV29-1 and TRBJ2-7; 12 bases align to TRBD2. V shed 5 bases and J 4 bases; nucleotides not matched to a gene: 3. The V gene's germline CDR1 is SQVTM and CDR2 ANQGSEA. This CDR3 is built from 13 residues. The CDR3 protein is CSVSSGRAYEQYF. Written as DNA, the CDR3 is TGCAGCGTTTCTAGCGGGAGGGCTTACGAGCAGTACTTC.

The chain is built from TRBV10-3 and TRBJ1-1; 11 bases agree with TRBD1. V shed 5 bases and J 4 bases; nucleotides not matched to a gene: 12. The germline CDR1 and CDR2 sequences are ENHRY and SYGVKD. This CDR3 has 17 residues. CDR3 loop: CAISPLNPGTGGTEAFF. The CDR3 coding sequence is TGTGCCATCAGTCCCTTAAATCCCGGGACAGGGGGCACTGAAGCTTTCTTT.

The sample holds one count of this clone. The chain uses TRBV10-3 and TRBJ1-1; perhaps TRBD1 as D (5 bases). V was clipped by 0 bases and J by 6 bases, with 11 bases between them. CDR3 length equals 14 residues. Germline CDR1 is ENHRY and CDR2 is SYGVKD. The CDR3 is CAISESLGRPEAFF. The CDR3 DNA reads TGTGCCATCAGTGAGTCGCTGGGACGGCCTGAAGCTTTCTTT.

The chain is built from TRBV5-4 and TRBJ1-2; possibly TRBD1 for D (6 bases). The CDR3 has 13 amino acids. CDR1 SGHNT and CDR2 YYREEE come from the germline V gene (reference sequence). V was clipped by 2 bases and J by 2 bases, with 7 bases between them. The CDR3 bases are TGTGCCAGCAGCTTACAGGGAAACTATGGCTACACCTTC. This encodes CASSLQGNYGYTF.

The chain couples TRBV28 to TRBJ2-4; possibly TRBD1 for D (5 bases). Germline CDR1 is MDHEN and CDR2 is SYDVKM. The germline V and J ends were trimmed by 5 bases and 0 bases, with 14 bases remaining between them. The CDR3 extends over 16 amino acids. The CDR3 protein is CASSLRQHLAKNIQYF. The CDR3 coding sequence is TGTGCCAGCAGTCTAAGACAGCACCTAGCCAAAAACATTCAGTACTTC. The full variable domain, in which reference TRBV28 and TRBJ2-4 provide the parts outside the CDR3, is DVKVTQSSRYLVKRTGEKVFLECVQDMDHENMFWYRQDPGLGLRLIYFSYDVKMKEKGDIPEGYSVSREKKERFSLILESASTNQTSMYLCASSLRQHLAKNIQYFGAGTRLSVL.

The chain combines TRBV7-2 with TRBJ2-3; 14 bases match TRBD2. V trimming: 1 base; J trimming: 5 bases; junction bases outside the gene matches: 2. The CDR3 length is 16 residues. The germline gives CDR1 SGHTA, CDR2 FQGNSA. The CDR3 loop is CASSLGTSGRIDTQYF. The CDR3 DNA is TGTGCCAGCAGCTTAGGGACTAGCGGGAGGATAGATACGCAGTATTTT.

The DNA of the CDR3 is TGTGCCACCAAACGGACTAGCGGGAGGATCACAGATACGCAGTATTTT. This encodes CATKRTSGRITDTQYF. The chain has TRBV19 and TRBJ2-3, with TRBD2 matching over 14 bases. CDR3 size: 16 residues. Per the germline V gene, CDR1 is LNHDA and CDR2 is SQIVND (reference sequence). Trimming removed 10 bases from V and 2 bases from J; junction bases left unmatched: 8.

This sequence joins TRBV29-1 and TRBJ2-3; 12 nucleotides line up with TRBD2. This CDR3 comprises 16 residues. The V and J ends lost 5 bases and 5 bases, in that order; junction bases with no gene match: 11. CDR1 is SQVTM and CDR2 is ANQGSEA in the germline V gene. In nucleotides, the CDR3 is TGCAGCGTTCAAATGGGGTCGGGACTAGCGGGAGATACGCAGTATTTT. This translates into CSVQMGSGLAGDTQYF.

The V and J genes are TRBV28 and TRBJ2-6; D call uncertain. This CDR3 spans 20 amino acids. CDR1 is MDHEN and CDR2 is SYDVKM in the germline V gene. Trimming left V 1 base short and J 1 base short, with 20 bases between. The CDR3 region is CASSLFRVSNFWSGANVLTF. CDR3 sequence (DNA): TGTGCCAGCAGTTTATTCCGGGTTTCGAATTTTTGGTCTGGGGCCAACGTCCTGACTTTC.

This chain connects TRBV9 to TRBJ2-5; D is unclear. The ends were cut back, 0 bases at V and 4 bases at J, with 10 bases in the middle. The CDR3 has 14 amino acids. The germline V gene has CDR1 SGDLS and CDR2 YYNGEE. CDR3 loop: CASSVGAGAETQYF. Here the CDR3 DNA reads TGTGCCAGCAGCGTAGGGGCAGGAGCAGAGACCCAGTACTTC.

The chain recombines TRBV10-3 with TRBJ2-1; D remains ambiguous. V was shortened by 3 bases and J by 7 bases, with 4 bases between the two germline ends. CDR3 length: 11 amino acids. Germline CDR1 ENHRY, CDR2 SYGVKD. CDR3: CAISDLNEQFF. In DNA form, the CDR3 reads TGTGCCATCAGTGATTTGAATGAGCAGTTCTTC.

The chain links TRBV19 to TRBJ2-1; unclear D gene. Looked up from germline, CDR1 is LNHDA and CDR2 is SQIVND (reference sequence). This CDR3 contains 9 residues. V lost 5 bases and J 13 bases, leaving 6 bases between the germline ends. Here the CDR3 reads CASSPSQFF. CDR3 in DNA: TGTGCCAGTAGTCCCTCCCAGTTCTTC.

The chain joins TRBV11-3 to TRBJ2-1; D gene unclear. Germline V gives CDR1 SGHNT, CDR2 YENEEA. The CDR3 has 12 residues. V was trimmed by 1 base and J by 10 bases, leaving 8 bases between them. The CDR3, as DNA: TGTGCCAGCAGCTTAGTTCACGGAGAGCAGTTCTTC. Translated, it gives CASSLVHGEQFF. Variable domain in full (rest from reference TRBV11-3 and TRBJ2-1): EAGVVQSPRYKIIEKKQPVAFWCNPISGHNTLYWYLQNLGQGPELLIRYENEEAVDDSQLPKDRFSAERLKGVDSTLKIQPAELGDSAVYLCASSLVHGEQFFGPGTRLTVL.

This clone has a handful of counts. This sequence joins TRBV5-4 and TRBJ1-1; 7 nucleotides match TRBD1. V shed 5 bases and J 0 bases; nucleotides not matched to a gene: 4. The CDR3 loop spans 14 amino acids. Germline lookup yields CDR1 SGHNT and CDR2 YYREEE (reference sequence). CDR3 sequence: CASSKGGMNTEAFF. In DNA form, the CDR3 reads TGTGCCAGCAGTAAAGGGGGCATGAACACTGAAGCTTTCTTT. Full variable domain (missing parts from reference TRBV5-4 and TRBJ1-1): ETGVTQSPTHLIKTRGQQVTLRCSSQSGHNTVSWYQQALGQGPQFIFQYYREEENGRGNFPPRFSGLQFPNYSSELNVNALELDDSALYLCASSKGGMNTEAFFGQGTRLTVV.

The chain joins TRBV7-3 to TRBJ2-7; TRBD1 matches 7 bases. This CDR3 spans 13 amino acids. V was pared by 1 base and J by 7 bases, with 4 bases of the junction left unmatched. Germline lookup yields CDR1 SGHTA and CDR2 FQGTGA. DNA for the CDR3: TGTGCCAGCAGCTTAAACAGGGGTGAGGAGCAGTACTTC. Protein sequence: CASSLNRGEEQYF. The variable domain in full, with the rest retrieved from reference TRBV7-3 and TRBJ2-7, is GAGVSQTPSNKVTEKGKYVELRCDPISGHTALYWYRQSLGQGPEFLIYFQGTGAADDSGLPNDRFFAVRPEGSVSTLKIQRTERGDSAVYLCASSLNRGEEQYFGPGTRLTVT.

This clone was seen just once. The V call is TRBV7-2, the J call TRBJ1-2; tentative D call: TRBD1 (6 bases). CDR3 length: 15 amino acids. Between the trimmed V and J ends, which lost 0 bases and 8 bases, there was a span of 16 bases. Germline loops: CDR1 SGHTA, CDR2 FQGNSA. CDR3 loop: CASSLAAGGGRGYTF. The CDR3 bases are TGTGCCAGCAGCTTAGCCGCGGGGGGGGGCAGGGGCTACACCTTC.

V gene TRBV7-3 combines with J gene TRBJ2-7; 8 nucleotides align to TRBD1. From germline, CDR1 is SGHTA and CDR2 FQGTGA. The CDR3 contains 13 residues. The ends lost 3 bases at V and 6 bases at J; junction bases unmatched: 4. The CDR3 DNA sequence: TGTGCCAGCAGCTTTCAGGGGGCTGGCGAGCAGTACTTC. It is translated as CASSFQGAGEQYF.

This clone was seen once. This sequence joins TRBV27 and TRBJ2-7, with TRBD1 matching 7 bases. The germline gives CDR1 MNHEY, CDR2 SMNVEV (reference sequence). The V gene end was trimmed by 10 bases and the J gene end by 0 bases; junction bases not matched to a gene: 21. This CDR3 spans 18 amino acids. CDR3 DNA: TGTGCCACCTCGAGCCACTTGGGACAGCGCCGGGCCTCCTACGAGCAGTACTTC. Protein product: CATSSHLGQRRASYEQYF.

The V and J genes are TRBV15 and TRBJ2-5; tentatively, D is TRBD2 (6 bases). This CDR3 spans 13 amino acids. Trimming took 1 base from V and 5 from J, leaving 8 bases between them. Germline CDR1 LNHNV, CDR2 YYDKDF (reference sequence). The CDR3: CATSRGGEETQYF. CDR3 nucleotide sequence: TGTGCCACCAGCAGAGGGGGGGAGGAGACCCAGTACTTC.